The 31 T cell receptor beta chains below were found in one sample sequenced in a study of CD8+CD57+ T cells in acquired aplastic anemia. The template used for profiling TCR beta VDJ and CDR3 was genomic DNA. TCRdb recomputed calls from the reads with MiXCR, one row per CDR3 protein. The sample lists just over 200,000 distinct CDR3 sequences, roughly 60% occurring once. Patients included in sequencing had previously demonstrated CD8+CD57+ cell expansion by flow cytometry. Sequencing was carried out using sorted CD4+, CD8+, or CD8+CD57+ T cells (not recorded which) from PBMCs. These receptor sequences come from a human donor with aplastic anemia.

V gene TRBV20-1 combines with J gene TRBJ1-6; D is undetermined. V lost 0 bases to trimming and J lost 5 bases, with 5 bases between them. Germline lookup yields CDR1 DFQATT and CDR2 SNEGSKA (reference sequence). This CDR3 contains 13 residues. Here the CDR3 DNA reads TGCAGTGCTAGAGAAGCAGATAATTCACCCCTCCACTTT. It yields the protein CSAREADNSPLHF.

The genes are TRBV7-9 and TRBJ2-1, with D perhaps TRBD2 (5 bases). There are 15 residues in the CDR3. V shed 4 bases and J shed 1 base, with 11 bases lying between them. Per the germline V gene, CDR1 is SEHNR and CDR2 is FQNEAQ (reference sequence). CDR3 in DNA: TGTGCCAGCAGCTCGGATCGGGGTTCCTACAATGAGCAGTTCTTC. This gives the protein CASSSDRGSYNEQFF.

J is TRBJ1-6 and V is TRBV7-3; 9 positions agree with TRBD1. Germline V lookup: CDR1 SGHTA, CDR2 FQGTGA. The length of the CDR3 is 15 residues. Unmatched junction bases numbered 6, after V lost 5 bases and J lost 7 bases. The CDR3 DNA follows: TGTGCCAGCAGCCTACAGGGGGCGGGAAATTCACCCCTCCACTTT. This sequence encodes CASSLQGAGNSPLHF.

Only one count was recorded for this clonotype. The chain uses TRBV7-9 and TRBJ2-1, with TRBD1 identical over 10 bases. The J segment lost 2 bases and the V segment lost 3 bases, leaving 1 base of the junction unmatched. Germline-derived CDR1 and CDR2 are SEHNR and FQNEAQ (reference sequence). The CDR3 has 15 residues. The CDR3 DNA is TGTGCCAGCAGCTTGACAGGGGGCACCTACAATGAGCAGTTCTTC. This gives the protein CASSLTGGTYNEQFF. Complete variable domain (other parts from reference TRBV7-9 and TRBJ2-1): DTGVSQNPRHKITKRGQNVTFRCDPISEHNRLYWYRQTLGQGPEFLTYFQNEAQLEKSRLLSDRFSAERPKGSFSTLEIQRTEQGDSAMYLCASSLTGGTYNEQFFGPGTRLTVL.

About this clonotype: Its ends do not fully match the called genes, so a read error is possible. In DNA form, the CDR3 reads TGCGCCAGCAGCCAAGACGGGACTAGTGGCGAGCAGTACTTC. Amino acids: CASSQDGTSGEQYF. The rearrangement joins TRBV2 to TRBJ2-7; TRBD2 matches 8 bases. CDR3 length: 14 amino acids. CDR1 and CDR2 (germline): SNHLY, FYNNEI.

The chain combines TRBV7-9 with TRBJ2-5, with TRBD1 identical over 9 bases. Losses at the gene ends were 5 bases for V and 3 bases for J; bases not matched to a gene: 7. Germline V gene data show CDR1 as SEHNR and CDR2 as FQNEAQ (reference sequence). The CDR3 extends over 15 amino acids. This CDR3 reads CASSPSGTGKETQYF. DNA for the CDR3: TGTGCCAGCAGCCCCTCCGGGACAGGGAAAGAGACCCAGTACTTC.

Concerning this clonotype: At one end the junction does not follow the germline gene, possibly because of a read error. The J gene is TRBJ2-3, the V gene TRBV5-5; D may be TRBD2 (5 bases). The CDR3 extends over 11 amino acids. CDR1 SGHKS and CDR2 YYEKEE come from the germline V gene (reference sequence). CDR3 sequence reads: CASSLVSAQYF. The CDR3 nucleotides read TGCGCCAGCAGCTTGGTTAGCGCGCAGTATTTT.

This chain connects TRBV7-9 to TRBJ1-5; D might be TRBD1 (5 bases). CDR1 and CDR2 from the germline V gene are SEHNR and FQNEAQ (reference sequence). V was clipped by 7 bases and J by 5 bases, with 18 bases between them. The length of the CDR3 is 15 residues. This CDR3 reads CASTCKGPVDQPQHF. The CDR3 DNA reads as TGTGCCAGCACTTGCAAGGGGCCTGTAGATCAGCCCCAGCATTTT.

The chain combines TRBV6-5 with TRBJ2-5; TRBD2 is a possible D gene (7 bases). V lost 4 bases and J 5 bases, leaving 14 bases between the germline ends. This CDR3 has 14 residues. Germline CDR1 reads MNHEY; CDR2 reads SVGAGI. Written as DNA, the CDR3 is TGTGCCAGCAGTTTCCGTGGGGGGGCGGAGACCCAGTACTTC. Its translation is CASSFRGGAETQYF.

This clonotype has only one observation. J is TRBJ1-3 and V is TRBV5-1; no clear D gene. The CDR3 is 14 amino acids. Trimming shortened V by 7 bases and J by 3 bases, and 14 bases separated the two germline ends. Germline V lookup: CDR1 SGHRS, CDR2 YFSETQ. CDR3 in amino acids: CASGSEGVGNTIYF. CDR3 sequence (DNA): TGCGCCAGCGGGTCGGAGGGCGTTGGAAACACCATATATTTT.

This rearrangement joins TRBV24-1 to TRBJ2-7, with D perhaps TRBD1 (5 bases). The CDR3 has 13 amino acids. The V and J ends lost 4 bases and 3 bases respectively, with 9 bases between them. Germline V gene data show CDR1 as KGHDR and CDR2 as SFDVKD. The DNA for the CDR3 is TGTGCCACCAGTGACCTCGACAGCTACGAGCAGTACTTC. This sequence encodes CATSDLDSYEQYF.

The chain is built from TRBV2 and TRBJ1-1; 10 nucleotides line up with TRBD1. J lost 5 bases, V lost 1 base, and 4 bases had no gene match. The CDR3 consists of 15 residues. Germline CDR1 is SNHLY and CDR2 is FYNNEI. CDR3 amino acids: CASSEVRTGGTEAFF. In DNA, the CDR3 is TGTGCCAGCAGTGAAGTCAGGACAGGGGGAACTGAAGCTTTCTTT.

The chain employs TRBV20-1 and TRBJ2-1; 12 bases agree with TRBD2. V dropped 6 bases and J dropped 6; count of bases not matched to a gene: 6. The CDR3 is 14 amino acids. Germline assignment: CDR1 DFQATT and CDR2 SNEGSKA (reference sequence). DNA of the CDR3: TGCAGTGCCTCACTAGCGGGAGGATCCAATGAGCAGTTCTTC. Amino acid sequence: CSASLAGGSNEQFF.

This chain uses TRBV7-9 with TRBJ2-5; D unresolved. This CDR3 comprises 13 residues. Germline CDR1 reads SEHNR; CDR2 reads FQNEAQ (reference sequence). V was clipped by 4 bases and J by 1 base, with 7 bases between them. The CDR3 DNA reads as TGTGCCAGCAGCTCCGACCCCCAAGAGACCCAGTACTTC. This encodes CASSSDPQETQYF.

The CDR3 DNA is TGTGCCACCAGTGACCAGAGCTCCTACGAGCAGTACTTC. Its translation: CATSDQSSYEQYF. The rearrangement joins TRBV24-1 to TRBJ2-7, with D hard to call. The V end lost 4 bases, the J end lost 0 bases, and 6 bases lay between the germline ends. Germline V gene lookup returns CDR1 KGHDR and CDR2 SFDVKD. This CDR3 has 13 residues.

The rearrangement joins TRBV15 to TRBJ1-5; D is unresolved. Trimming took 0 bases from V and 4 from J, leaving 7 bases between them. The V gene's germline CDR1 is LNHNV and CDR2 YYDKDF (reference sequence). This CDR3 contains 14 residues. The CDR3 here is CATSRDLENQPQHF. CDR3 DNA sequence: TGTGCCACCAGCAGAGATTTGGAGAATCAGCCCCAGCATTTT. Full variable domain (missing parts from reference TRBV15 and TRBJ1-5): DAMVIQNPRYQVTQFGKPVTLSCSQTLNHNVMYWYQQKSSQAPKLLFHYYDKDFNNEADTPDNFQSRRPNTSFCFLDIRSPGLGDTAMYLCATSRDLENQPQHFGDGTRLSIL.

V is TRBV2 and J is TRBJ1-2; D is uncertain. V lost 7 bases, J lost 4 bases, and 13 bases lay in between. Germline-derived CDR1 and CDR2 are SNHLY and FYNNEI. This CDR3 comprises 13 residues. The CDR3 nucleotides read TGTGCCAGCAAGCGTGGCAGTTTCTATGGCTACACCTTC. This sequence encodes CASKRGSFYGYTF.

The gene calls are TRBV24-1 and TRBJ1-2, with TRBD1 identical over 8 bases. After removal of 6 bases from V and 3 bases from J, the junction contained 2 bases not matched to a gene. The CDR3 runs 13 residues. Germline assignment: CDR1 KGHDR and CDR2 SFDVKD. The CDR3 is CATSPGGDYGYTF. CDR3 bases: TGTGCCACCAGTCCAGGGGGCGACTATGGCTACACCTTC.

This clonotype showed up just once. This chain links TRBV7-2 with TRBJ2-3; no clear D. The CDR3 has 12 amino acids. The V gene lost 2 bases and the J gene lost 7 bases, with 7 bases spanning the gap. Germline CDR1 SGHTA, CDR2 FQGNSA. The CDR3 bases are TGTGCCAGCAGCTTACTTACGTATACGCAGTATTTT. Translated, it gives CASSLLTYTQYF.

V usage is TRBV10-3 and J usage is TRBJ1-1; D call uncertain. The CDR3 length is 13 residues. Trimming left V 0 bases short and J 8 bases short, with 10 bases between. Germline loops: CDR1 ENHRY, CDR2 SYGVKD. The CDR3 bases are TGTGCCATCAGTGAGTCGACCAGGCCGGAAGCTTTCTTT. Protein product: CAISESTRPEAFF.

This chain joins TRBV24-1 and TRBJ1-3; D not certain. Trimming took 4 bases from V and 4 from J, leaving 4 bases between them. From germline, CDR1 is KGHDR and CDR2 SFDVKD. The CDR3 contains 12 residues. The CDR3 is CATSESGNTIYF. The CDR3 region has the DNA TGTGCCACCAGTGAAAGCGGAAACACCATATATTTT.

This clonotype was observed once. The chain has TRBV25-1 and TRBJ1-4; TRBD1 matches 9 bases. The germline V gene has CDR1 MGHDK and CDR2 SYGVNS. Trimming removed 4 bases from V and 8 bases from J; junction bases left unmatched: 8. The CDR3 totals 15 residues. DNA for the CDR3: TGTGCCAGCAGTGGCCGACAGGGGGTATTCGAAAAACTGTTTTTT. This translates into CASSGRQGVFEKLFF.

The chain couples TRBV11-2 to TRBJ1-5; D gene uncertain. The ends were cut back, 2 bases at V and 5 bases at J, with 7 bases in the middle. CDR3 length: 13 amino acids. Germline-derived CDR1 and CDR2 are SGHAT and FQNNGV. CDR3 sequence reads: CASSLSQYQPQHF. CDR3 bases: TGTGCCAGCAGCTTAAGCCAGTATCAGCCCCAGCATTTT.

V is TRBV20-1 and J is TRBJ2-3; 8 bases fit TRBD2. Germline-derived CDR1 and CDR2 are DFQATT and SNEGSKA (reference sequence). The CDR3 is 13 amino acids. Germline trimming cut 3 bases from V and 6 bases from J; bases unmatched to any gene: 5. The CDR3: CSASGGDFDTQYF. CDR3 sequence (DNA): TGCAGTGCTAGCGGGGGGGATTTCGATACGCAGTATTTT.

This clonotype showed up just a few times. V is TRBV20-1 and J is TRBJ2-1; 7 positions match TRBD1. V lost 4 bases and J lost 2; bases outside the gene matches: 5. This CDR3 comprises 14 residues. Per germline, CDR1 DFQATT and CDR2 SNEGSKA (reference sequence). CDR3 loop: CSATDRVAYNEQFF. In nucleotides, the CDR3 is TGCAGTGCTACCGACAGGGTAGCCTACAATGAGCAGTTCTTC.

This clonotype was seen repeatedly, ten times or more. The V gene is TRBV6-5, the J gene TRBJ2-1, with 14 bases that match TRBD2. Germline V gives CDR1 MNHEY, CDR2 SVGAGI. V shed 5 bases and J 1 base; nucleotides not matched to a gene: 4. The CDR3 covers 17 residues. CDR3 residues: CASSGTSGGPSYNEQFF. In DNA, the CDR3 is TGTGCCAGCAGTGGGACTAGCGGGGGACCATCCTACAATGAGCAGTTCTTC.

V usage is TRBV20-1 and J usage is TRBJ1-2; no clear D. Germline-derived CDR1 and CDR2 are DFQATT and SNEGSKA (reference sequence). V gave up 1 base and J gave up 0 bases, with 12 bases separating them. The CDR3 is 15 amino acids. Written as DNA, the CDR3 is TGCAGTGCTAGAGCGCGTACAAATGCTAACTATGGCTACACCTTC. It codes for CSARARTNANYGYTF.

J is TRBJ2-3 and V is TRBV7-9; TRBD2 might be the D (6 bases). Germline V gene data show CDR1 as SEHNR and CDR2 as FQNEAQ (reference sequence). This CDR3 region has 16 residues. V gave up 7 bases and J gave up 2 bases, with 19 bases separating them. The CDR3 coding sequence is TGTGCCAGCACCCCGCCCTGGGGACTTCACACAGATACGCAGTATTTT. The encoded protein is CASTPPWGLHTDTQYF.

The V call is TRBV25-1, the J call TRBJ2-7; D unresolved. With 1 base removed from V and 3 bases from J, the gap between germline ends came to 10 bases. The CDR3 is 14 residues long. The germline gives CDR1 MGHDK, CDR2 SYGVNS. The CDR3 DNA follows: TGTGCCAGCAGTGAATCAGGTGGCCGCTACGAGCAGTACTTC. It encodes CASSESGGRYEQYF.

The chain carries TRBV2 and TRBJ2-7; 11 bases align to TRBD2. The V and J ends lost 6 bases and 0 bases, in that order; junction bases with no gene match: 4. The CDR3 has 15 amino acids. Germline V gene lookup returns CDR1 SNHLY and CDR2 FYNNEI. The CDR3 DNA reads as TGTGCCAGCAGAGCGGGACTAGCGGCCTCCTACGAGCAGTACTTC. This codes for CASRAGLAASYEQYF.

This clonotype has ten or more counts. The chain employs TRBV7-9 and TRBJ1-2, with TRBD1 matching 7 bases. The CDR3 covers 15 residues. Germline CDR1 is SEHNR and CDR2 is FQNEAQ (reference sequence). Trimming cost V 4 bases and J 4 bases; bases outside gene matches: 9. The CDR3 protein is CASSSRQGWGYGYTF. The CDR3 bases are TGTGCCAGCAGCTCAAGACAGGGATGGGGCTATGGCTACACCTTC. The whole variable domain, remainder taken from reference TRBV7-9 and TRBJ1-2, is DTGVSQNPRHKITKRGQNVTFRCDPISEHNRLYWYRQTLGQGPEFLTYFQNEAQLEKSRLLSDRFSAERPKGSFSTLEIQRTEQGDSAMYLCASSSRQGWGYGYTFGSGTRLTVV.